This TCR beta chain is from a study of blood T cell repertoires in COVID-19. Study background: Sample material is recorded as cDNA or gDNA derived from T cells, B-cell-depleted T cells, or PBMCs.

In the source study's methods: From reference gene primer amplification, estimates of nucleated cell counts were derived. The method was immunoSEQ multiplex PCR; TCRdb's version includes in-frame clones alone and lacks a portion of them. The DNA was the basis for D and trimming; V, J and clone size are from that table. This repertoire shows 180,000 or so clones, approximately 88% found once; its top ten account for roughly 6.7%. This CDR3 has 15 amino acids. Per germline, CDR1 MNHEY and CDR2 SMNVEV (reference sequence). V lost 2 bases to trimming and J lost 7 bases; unmatched junction nucleotides: 9.

The gene calls are TRBV27 and TRBJ1-2; the match to TRBD1 covers 8 bases. Specimen: peripheral blood. This receptor was taken from a middle-aged man with acute or convalescent COVID-19. The CDR3 loop reads CASSLSDRGGSGYTF. CDR3 nucleotides: TGTGCCAGCAGTTTAAGCGACAGGGGTGGAAGTGGCTACACCTTC.